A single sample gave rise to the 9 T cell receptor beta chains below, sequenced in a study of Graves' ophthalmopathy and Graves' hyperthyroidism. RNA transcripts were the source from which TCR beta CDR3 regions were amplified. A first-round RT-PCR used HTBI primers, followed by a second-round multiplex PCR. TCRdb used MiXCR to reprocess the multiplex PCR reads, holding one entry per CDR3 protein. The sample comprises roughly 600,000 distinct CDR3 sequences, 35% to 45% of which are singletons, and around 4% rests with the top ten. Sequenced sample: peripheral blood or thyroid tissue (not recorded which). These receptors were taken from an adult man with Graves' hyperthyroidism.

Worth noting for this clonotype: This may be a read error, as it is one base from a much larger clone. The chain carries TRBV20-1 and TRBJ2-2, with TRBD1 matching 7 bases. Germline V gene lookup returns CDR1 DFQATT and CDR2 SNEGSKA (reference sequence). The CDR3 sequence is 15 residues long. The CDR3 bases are TGCAGTGCTAGAATGCCAGGGGGTCCCACCAGGGAGCTGTTTTTT. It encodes CSARMPGGPTRELFF.

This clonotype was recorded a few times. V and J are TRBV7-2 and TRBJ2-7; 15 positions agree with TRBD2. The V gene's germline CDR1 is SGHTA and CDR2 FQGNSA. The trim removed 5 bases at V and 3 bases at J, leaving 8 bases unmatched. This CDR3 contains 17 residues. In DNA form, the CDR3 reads TGTGCCAGCAGCCCAGGACTAGCGGGAGGGCCATACTACGAGCAGTACTTC. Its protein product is CASSPGLAGGPYYEQYF.

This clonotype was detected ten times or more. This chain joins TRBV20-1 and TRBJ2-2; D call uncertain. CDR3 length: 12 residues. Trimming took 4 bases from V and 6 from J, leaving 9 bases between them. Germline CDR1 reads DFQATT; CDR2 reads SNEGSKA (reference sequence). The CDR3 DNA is TGCAGTGCTAAAGACCCTCCCGGGGAGCTGTTTTTT. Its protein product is CSAKDPPGELFF.

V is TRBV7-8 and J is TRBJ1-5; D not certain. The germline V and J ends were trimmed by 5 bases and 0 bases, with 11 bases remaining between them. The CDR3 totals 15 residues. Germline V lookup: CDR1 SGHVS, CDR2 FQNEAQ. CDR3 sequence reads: CASSQPPYSNQPQHF. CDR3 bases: TGTGCCAGCAGCCAGCCACCGTATAGCAATCAGCCCCAGCATTTT.

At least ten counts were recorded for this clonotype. This CDR3 reads CASSGGTAYSGYGYTF. CDR3 in DNA: TGTGCCAGCAGCGGCGGGACGGCCTACTCGGGCTATGGCTACACCTTC. The chain links TRBV5-4 to TRBJ1-2; a weak D match, TRBD1 (5 bases). Deletions cut 4 bases from V and 4 bases from J, with 20 bases between. The CDR3 is made up of 16 amino acids. CDR1 is SGHNT, CDR2 YYREEE, per germline (reference sequence).

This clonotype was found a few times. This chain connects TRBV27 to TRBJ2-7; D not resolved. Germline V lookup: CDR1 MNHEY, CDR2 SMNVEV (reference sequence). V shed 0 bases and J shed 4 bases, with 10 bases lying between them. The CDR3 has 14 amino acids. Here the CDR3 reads CASSLSAWGYEQYF. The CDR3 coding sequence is TGTGCCAGCAGTTTATCGGCGTGGGGTTACGAGCAGTACTTC.

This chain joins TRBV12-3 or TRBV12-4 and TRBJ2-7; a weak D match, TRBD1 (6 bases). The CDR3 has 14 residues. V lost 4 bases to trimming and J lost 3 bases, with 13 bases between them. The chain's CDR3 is CASSSIGQIYEQYF. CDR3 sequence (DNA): TGTGCCAGCAGTTCTATCGGACAGATCTACGAGCAGTACTTC.

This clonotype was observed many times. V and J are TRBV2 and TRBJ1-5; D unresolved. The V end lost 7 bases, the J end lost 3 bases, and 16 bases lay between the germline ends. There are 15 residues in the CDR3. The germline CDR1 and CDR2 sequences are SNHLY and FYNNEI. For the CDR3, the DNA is TGTGCCAGCAACCCTGGGATATTAAACAATCAGCCCCAGCATTTT. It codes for CASNPGILNNQPQHF.

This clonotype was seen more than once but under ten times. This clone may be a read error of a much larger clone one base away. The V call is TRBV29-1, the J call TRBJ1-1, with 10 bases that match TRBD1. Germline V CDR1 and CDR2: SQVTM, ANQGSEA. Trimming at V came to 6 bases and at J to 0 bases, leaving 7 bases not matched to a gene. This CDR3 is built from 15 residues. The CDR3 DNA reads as TGCAGCGTCGACAGGGGGCCCGGGATGAACACTGAAGCTTTCTTT. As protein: CSVDRGPGMNTEAFF.